The 29 T cell receptor beta chains below all came from one sample that was sequenced in a study of neurological immune-mediated disorders. TCRdb reprocessed the 5' RACE reads via MiXCR and lists one record per CDR3 protein. The data contain 70,000 to 90,000 distinct CDR3 sequences, 5% to 5.5% of them singletons. Sequencing input: PBMCs. The receptors originated from a woman in her thirties with multiple sclerosis.

This clonotype was observed many times. The chain uses TRBV5-6 and TRBJ2-5, with D maybe TRBD2 (7 bases). Germline V gene lookup returns CDR1 SGHDT and CDR2 YYEEEE. V was trimmed by 3 bases and J by 5 bases, leaving 11 bases between them. The length of the CDR3 is 13 residues. CDR3 loop: CASSSGGRETQYF. The CDR3 DNA reads as TGTGCCAGCAGCTCGGGGGGCAGGGAGACCCAGTACTTC.

This clonotype has ten or more counts. The chain is built from TRBV24-1 and TRBJ1-5, with D perhaps matching TRBD1 (6 bases). Trimming removed 5 bases at V and 0 bases at J, with 10 bases between. Germline CDR1 is KGHDR and CDR2 is SFDVKD. The CDR3 is 15 residues long. CDR3 region: CATSGGGHSNQPQHF. Written as DNA, the CDR3 is TGTGCCACCAGTGGGGGGGGACATAGCAATCAGCCCCAGCATTTT.

This clonotype was seen a few times. V is TRBV20-1 and J is TRBJ1-1; 9 bases are a match to TRBD1. The CDR3 runs to 16 residues. V lost 0 bases and J lost 3; bases outside the gene matches: 8. CDR1 is DFQATT, CDR2 SNEGSKA, per germline (reference sequence). The CDR3 here is CSARDIGTGPHTEAFF. The CDR3, as DNA: TGCAGTGCTAGAGATATCGGGACAGGGCCCCACACTGAAGCTTTCTTT.

This clonotype appeared many times. The chain joins TRBV5-5 to TRBJ1-2; 10 nucleotides align to TRBD1. The germline V gene has CDR1 SGHKS and CDR2 YYEKEE (reference sequence). With 0 bases clipped from V and 7 bases from J, the junction kept 3 bases outside the gene matches. This CDR3 has 14 residues. The CDR3 region has the DNA TGTGCCAGCAGCTTGGGGGGACAGGGGCCTGGCTACACCTTC. Its protein product is CASSLGGQGPGYTF.

This clonotype was counted at least ten times. The CDR3 bases are TGCAGCGGGGGACAGCGAGAGACCCAGTACTTC. This gives the protein CSGGQRETQYF. V is TRBV29-1 and J is TRBJ2-5; 7 bases are shared with TRBD1. The V gene's germline CDR1 is SQVTM and CDR2 ANQGSEA. This CDR3 has 11 amino acids. The V segment lost 7 bases and the J segment 4 bases; nucleotides outside the gene matches: 3.

CDR3 in amino acids: CASSSGTSGFTDTQYF. The CDR3 DNA sequence: TGTGCCAGCAGTTCCGGGACTAGCGGGTTCACAGATACGCAGTATTTT. V is TRBV6-5 and J is TRBJ2-3, with 12 bases matching TRBD2. Germline V gene lookup returns CDR1 MNHEY and CDR2 SVGAGI. V trimming: 4 bases; J trimming: 2 bases; junction bases outside the gene matches: 4. This CDR3 has 16 amino acids.

There are many counts of this clonotype. The genes are TRBV20-1 and TRBJ2-5; D perhaps matches TRBD1 (5 bases). The CDR3 spans 15 residues. The germline V and J ends were trimmed by 6 bases and 0 bases, with 17 bases remaining between them. Looked up from germline, CDR1 is DFQATT and CDR2 is SNEGSKA (reference sequence). This CDR3 is CSASVWGVYQETQYF. In DNA form, the CDR3 reads TGCAGTGCCTCAGTGTGGGGCGTTTACCAAGAGACCCAGTACTTC.

This clonotype was observed many times. The rearrangement joins TRBV12-3 or TRBV12-4 to TRBJ1-5; D gene uncertain. V was cut by 1 base and J by 0 bases, with 13 bases left in between. The CDR3 extends over 17 amino acids. CDR3 nucleotides: TGTGCCAGCAGTTTAGGCCCGGGTTATGTTAGCAATCAGCCCCAGCATTTT. Translating gives CASSLGPGYVSNQPQHF.

The J gene is TRBJ1-1, the V gene TRBV20-1; D uncertain. Germline V gene data show CDR1 as DFQATT and CDR2 as SNEGSKA (reference sequence). This CDR3 comprises 13 residues. Trimming left V 7 bases short and J 2 bases short, with 14 bases between. DNA of the CDR3: TGCAGTGATAAACCAGTCCTCAACACTGAAGCTTTCTTT. It translates to CSDKPVLNTEAFF.

This clonotype was counted a few times. V usage is TRBV3-1 and J usage is TRBJ1-2; no clear D. Germline loops: CDR1 LGHDT, CDR2 YNNKEL (reference sequence). Trimming removed 4 bases from V and 3 bases from J, with 9 bases in between. The CDR3 is made up of 13 amino acids. CDR3 region: CASSLRTDYGYTF. DNA of the CDR3: TGTGCCAGCAGCCTAAGGACGGACTATGGCTACACCTTC. The entire variable domain, with the rest obtained from reference TRBV3-1 and TRBJ1-2, is as follows: DTAVSQTPKYLVTQMGNDKSIKCEQNLGHDTMYWYKQDSKKFLKIMFSYNNKELIINETVPNRFSPKSPDKAHLNLHINSLELGDSAVYFCASSLRTDYGYTFGSGTRLTVV.

Within the sample, this clonotype is medium-sized. The rearrangement joins TRBV20-1 to TRBJ2-3; 8 nucleotides line up with TRBD2. CDR3 size: 14 residues. The V gene end was trimmed by 3 bases and the J gene end by 0 bases; junction bases not matched to a gene: 2. Germline assignment: CDR1 DFQATT and CDR2 SNEGSKA (reference sequence). The CDR3 loop is CSASLAGSTDTQYF. Written as DNA, the CDR3 is TGCAGTGCTAGCTTAGCGGGGAGCACAGATACGCAGTATTTT.

In its sample, this clonotype was seen many times. The genes are TRBV27 and TRBJ2-7; TRBD1 aligns across 8 bases. CDR3 length: 15 residues. After removal of 8 bases from V and 0 bases from J, the junction contained 9 bases not matched to a gene. Germline V gene data show CDR1 as MNHEY and CDR2 as SMNVEV (reference sequence). CDR3: CASAGLGTGSYEQYF. The CDR3 DNA follows: TGTGCCAGCGCAGGACTCGGGACAGGCTCCTACGAGCAGTACTTC.

This CDR3 is CASSIETGISSTDTQYF. CDR3 nucleotides: TGTGCCAGCAGTATAGAGACAGGGATATCTAGCACAGATACGCAGTATTTT. The chain combines TRBV12-3 or TRBV12-4 with TRBJ2-3; the match to TRBD1 covers 7 bases. This CDR3 comprises 17 residues. The junction had 11 bases not matched to a gene; V was cut back by 5 bases and J by 0 bases.

This clonotype was seen many times. The rearrangement uses TRBV9 and TRBJ1-1; D gene uncertain. V was trimmed by 0 bases and J by 1 base, leaving 7 bases between them. Germline CDR1 and CDR2: SGDLS and YYNGEE. The CDR3 is 14 residues long. CDR3 loop: CASSVATANTEAFF. Written as DNA, the CDR3 is TGTGCCAGCAGCGTAGCTACAGCGAACACTGAAGCTTTCTTT.

This clonotype was seen many times. V usage is TRBV20-1 and J usage is TRBJ2-1; 10 bases are a match to TRBD2. CDR3 length: 15 amino acids. Germline CDR1 reads DFQATT; CDR2 reads SNEGSKA (reference sequence). V shed 0 bases and J 8 bases; nucleotides not matched to a gene: 7. CDR3 coding DNA: TGCAGTGCTAGAGACCCAGCTAGCGGGAGCTATGAGCAGTTCTTC. It codes for CSARDPASGSYEQFF.

V and J are TRBV20-1 and TRBJ2-7, with 8 bases that match TRBD2. This CDR3 contains 15 residues. Trimming at V came to 5 bases and at J to 6 bases, leaving 15 bases not matched to a gene. Germline assignment: CDR1 DFQATT and CDR2 SNEGSKA (reference sequence). The CDR3 DNA follows: TGCAGTGCTCATCGGACGTGGGGACTAGAAGGCGAGCAGTACTTC. Translating gives CSAHRTWGLEGEQYF.

This clonotype occurred many times. V is TRBV6-2 or TRBV6-3 and J is TRBJ1-2, with D perhaps matching TRBD1 (6 bases). CDR3 size: 13 residues. Germline lookup yields CDR1 MNHEY and CDR2 SVGEGT. The V and J ends lost 6 bases and 7 bases respectively, with 15 bases between them. The CDR3 coding sequence is TGTGCCAGCAGCGATACAGGGCCACGTGGCTACACCTTC. It encodes CASSDTGPRGYTF.

This clonotype was seen at least ten times. J is TRBJ2-7 and V is TRBV10-3; TRBD2 agrees at 14 bases. CDR3 length equals 18 residues. Germline CDR1 is ENHRY and CDR2 is SYGVKD. Losses at the gene ends were 7 bases for V and 9 bases for J; bases not matched to a gene: 20. This CDR3 reads CAITDIELGTSGGWAQYF. CDR3 DNA sequence: TGTGCCATCACCGATATCGAGCTCGGGACTAGCGGGGGTTGGGCGCAGTACTTC.

This clonotype was recorded at least ten times. The gene calls are TRBV20-1 and TRBJ2-5; 8 bases align to TRBD2. Unmatched junction bases numbered 11, after V lost 7 bases and J lost 4 bases. The CDR3 loop spans 14 amino acids. The V gene's germline CDR1 is DFQATT and CDR2 SNEGSKA (reference sequence). CDR3 bases: TGCAGTGTTATGAAAGCGGGGGTTACAGAGACCCAGTACTTC. This encodes CSVMKAGVTETQYF.

In its sample, this clonotype was seen many times. The chain combines TRBV20-1 with TRBJ2-7, with 10 nucleotides matching TRBD2. Per germline, CDR1 DFQATT and CDR2 SNEGSKA (reference sequence). The J segment lost 3 bases and the V segment lost 6 bases, leaving 20 bases of the junction unmatched. CDR3 length: 18 residues. Here the CDR3 DNA reads TGCAGTGCCTCCTCGGCAGGACTAGCGGCACCCCTCGTCTACGAGCAGTACTTC. It codes for CSASSAGLAAPLVYEQYF.

V is TRBV27 and J is TRBJ1-1; D perhaps matches TRBD1 (6 bases). Trimming took 2 bases from V and 6 from J, leaving 16 bases between them. Germline V CDR1 and CDR2: MNHEY, SMNVEV (reference sequence). The CDR3 has 15 residues. Here the CDR3 reads CASSLKRGATSEAFF. The CDR3 DNA reads TGTGCCAGCAGTTTAAAAAGGGGGGCGACATCTGAAGCTTTCTTT.

The sample holds many counts of this clonotype. The J gene is TRBJ2-4, the V gene TRBV28; TRBD1 or TRBD2 may be the D gene (5 bases each). Germline CDR1 is MDHEN and CDR2 is SYDVKM. The CDR3 contains 10 residues. V shed 6 bases and J shed 10 bases, with 7 bases lying between them. The CDR3 nucleotides read TGTGCCAGCAGGGGGGAAATTCAGTACTTC. Protein: CASRGEIQYF.

The sample holds many counts of this clonotype. This sequence joins TRBV4-1 and TRBJ1-2; TRBD1 aligns across 7 bases. V lost 0 bases, J lost 2 bases, and 9 bases stayed unmatched. The length of the CDR3 is 17 residues. Germline CDR1 is MGHRA and CDR2 is YSYEKL. CDR3 sequence (DNA): TGCGCCAGCAGCCAAGAACCCGCCGGGACAGCAAACTATGGCTACACCTTC. This encodes CASSQEPAGTANYGYTF.

This clonotype was detected many times. The chain couples TRBV6-2 or TRBV6-3 to TRBJ1-2; perhaps TRBD1 as D (6 bases). Trimming cost V 0 bases and J 4 bases, with 12 bases left between them. The CDR3 has 15 residues. Per the germline V gene, CDR1 is MNHEY and CDR2 is SVGEGT. The CDR3 spells CASSYSNRVRYGYTF. The CDR3 DNA sequence: TGTGCCAGCAGTTACTCAAACAGGGTTCGCTATGGCTACACCTTC.

This clonotype has ten or more counts. This chain links TRBV12-3 or TRBV12-4 with TRBJ2-7, with D perhaps TRBD2 (6 bases). V gave up 5 bases and J gave up 0 bases, with 11 bases separating them. CDR3 length: 14 amino acids. CDR3 loop: CASSLSGLSYEQYF. The CDR3 DNA is TGTGCCAGCAGTCTTTCGGGACTCTCCTACGAGCAGTACTTC.

This clonotype came up many times. V is TRBV5-1 and J is TRBJ1-2; TRBD1 might be the D (6 bases). The germline V gene encodes CDR1 SGHRS and CDR2 YFSETQ. Trimming removed 3 bases at V and 7 bases at J, with 13 bases between. The CDR3 is made up of 13 amino acids. This CDR3 is CASSSTGSAGYTF. CDR3 DNA sequence: TGCGCCAGCAGCTCCACAGGGTCGGCTGGCTACACCTTC.

This clonotype was seen ten or more times. This CDR3 is CASSLGTVLYGYTF. For the CDR3, the DNA is TGTGCCAGCAGCTTGGGGACGGTCCTCTATGGCTACACCTTC. V usage is TRBV7-2 and J usage is TRBJ1-2; perhaps TRBD1 as D (5 bases). CDR1 SGHTA and CDR2 FQGNSA come from the germline V gene. V was trimmed by 3 bases and J by 4 bases, leaving 12 bases between them. The length of the CDR3 is 14 residues.

This clonotype was found many times. J is TRBJ1-6 and V is TRBV4-1; D remains ambiguous. CDR1 is MGHRA and CDR2 is YSYEKL in the germline V gene. This CDR3 region has 16 residues. Trimming left V 1 base short and J 6 bases short, with 13 bases between. CDR3 protein: CASSQVQLGGNSPLHF. DNA of the CDR3: TGCGCCAGCAGCCAAGTTCAGCTGGGTGGTAATTCACCCCTCCACTTT.

This clonotype was seen many times. The rearrangement uses TRBV18 and TRBJ2-1; no clear D. V was pared by 4 bases and J by 4 bases, with 8 bases between. Germline CDR1 reads KGHSH; CDR2 reads LQKENI. The CDR3 totals 13 residues. The CDR3 sequence: CASSLGTYNEQFF. The CDR3 coding sequence is TGTGCCAGCTCACTGGGAACTTACAATGAGCAGTTCTTC.